This T cell receptor beta chain was found in a study of sequential checkpoint blockade in melanoma. Study at large: Patients were randomized 1:1 to nivolumab-then-ipilimumab or ipilimumab-then-nivolumab first-line. Maintenance nivolumab came after either treatment sequence.

V was pared by 2 bases and J by 1 base, with 6 bases of the junction left unmatched. The CDR3 is made up of 16 amino acids. CDR1 and CDR2 (germline): ENHRY, SYGVKD. The treatment was: randomized to nivolumab then ipilimumab (arm A) or the reverse (arm B). DNA-damaging chemotherapy had not been given to any patient beforehand. Assay: immunoSEQ multiplex PCR; the TCRdb copy retains only in-frame clones and omits some. Found here are around 26,000 clones, 75% to 80% of them singletons; the top ten hold around a fifth. Sequenced here: CD8+ T cells sorted from blood (inferred from file names), sampled from a patient given nivolumab and ipilimumab in sequence. The chain recombines TRBV10-3 with TRBJ2-7; TRBD1 matches 9 bases. The clonotype was recovered from a human donor with melanoma. CDR3 residues: CAISEAGTGRSYEQYF. The CDR3 nucleotides read TGTGCCATCAGTGAGGCCGGGACAGGGCGTTCCTACGAGCAGTACTTC.